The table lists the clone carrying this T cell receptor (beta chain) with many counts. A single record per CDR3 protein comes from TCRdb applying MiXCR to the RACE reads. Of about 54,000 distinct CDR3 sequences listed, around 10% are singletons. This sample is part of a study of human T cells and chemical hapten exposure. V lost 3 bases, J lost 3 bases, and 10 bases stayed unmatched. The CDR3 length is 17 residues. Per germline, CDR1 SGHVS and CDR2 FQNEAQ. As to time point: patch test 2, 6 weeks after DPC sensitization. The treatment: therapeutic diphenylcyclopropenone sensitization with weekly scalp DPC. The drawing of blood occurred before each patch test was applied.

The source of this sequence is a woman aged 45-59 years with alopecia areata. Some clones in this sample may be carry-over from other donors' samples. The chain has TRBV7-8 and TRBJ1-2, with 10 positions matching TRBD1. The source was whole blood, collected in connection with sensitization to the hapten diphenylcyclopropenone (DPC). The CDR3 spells CASSFIYGTGEYYGYTF. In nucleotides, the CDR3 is TGTGCCAGCAGCTTCATATACGGGACAGGGGAATACTATGGCTACACCTTC.